Detailed here is one TCR beta chain. What it binds is unknown. The data stem from a study of response to subunit inactivated influenza vaccine. Study-level findings and limits: After each seasonal influenza vaccination, few new T cells are recruited, the authors suggested.

The germline CDR1 and CDR2 sequences are SGHTA and FQGNSA. The CDR3 is 15 residues long. Trimming took off 6 bases at V and 4 bases at J, with 15 bases between the two ends. One entry per CDR3 protein, called by TCRdb with MiXCR from the RT-PCR reads. In the table there are roughly 700,000 distinct CDR3 sequences, 11% to 15% of which are singletons. This TCR derives from a man in his fifties or sixties who received an inactivated influenza vaccine. The sequencing used PBMCs from blood, collected approximately 15 days before vaccination. The V gene is TRBV7-2, the J gene TRBJ2-2; a weak D match, TRBD1 (6 bases). CDR3 in amino acids: CASSTQGRGTGELFF. CDR3 sequence (DNA): TGTGCCAGCAGTACACAGGGCAGGGGCACCGGGGAGCTGTTTTTT.